This T cell receptor (beta chain) derives from a study of blood T cells in healthy people across ages (dated by TCRdb to 2013 to 2016). About the study as a whole: In model experiments, template switching captured roughly one uniquely barcoded TCR beta cDNA molecule for every two T cells. The study analyzed two additional independent replicas of 1 million unique cDNA reads from the same blood draw for two donors, one aged 18 to 30 and one aged 80 or older. Using deep sequencing normalized with unique cDNA molecular identifiers, the study measured how TCR beta repertoire diversity changes with age. To avoid experimental bias, donors of different ages were spread randomly across the sequencing lanes. Donors were grouped into four age groups: young (average 16 years), middle-aged (around 39), aged (over 55) and long-lived (about 89). The investigation overall reported the following: Observed TCR beta diversity correlated strongly with the percentage of naive T cells measured by flow cytometry. Conclusive comparison of naive and antigen-experienced compartments was prevented by the profiling of bulk unsorted PBMCs. The CMV infection status of donors was not known, potentially confounding age-related changes in expanded clonotypes. As age increased, observed TCR beta diversity per million T cells dropped in a roughly linear way, and a significant reduction was already evident by age 40. Compared with the aged group, the long-lived group had more naive CD4+ T cells, fewer expanded clones and increased TCR diversity, a pattern suggesting age selection. Estimates of total diversity from one million sequenced T cells were regarded as lower bounds and underestimates.

As to this clonotype: Its antigen is still unknown. The record has no base qualities; no much larger clone is one base away.

CDR1 and CDR2, looked up from the germline V gene, are MGHRA and YSYEKL. The CDR3 starts with the cysteine, ends with the phenylalanine, and has 15 residues. The CDR3 DNA has 45 bases and is translated from base 1. Compared with germline, V lacks 8 bases and J lacks 3 bases; bases without a gene match: 8. The donors were about 40 Caucasian individuals from Russia, aged 6 to 90 years, who were systemically healthy. Ten milliliters of peripheral blood were collected from each donor into EDTA-treated Vacutainer tubes. Ficoll-Paque density-gradient centrifugation was used to isolate PBMCs, with at least 6 million per sample. Trizol reagent was used to extract total RNA from PBMCs, with at least 5.5 micrograms per sample. For every donor, flow cytometry on a PBMC aliquot measured the percentage of naive CD45RAhigh/CD27high T cells. Receptor libraries were prepared by 5' RACE. TCRdb lists the instrument as Illumina HiSeq 2500. A second PCR of 7 to 11 cycles was performed with a sample-barcoded 5' primer and a J-beta primer mix. A unique molecular identifier was introduced onto each TCR beta cDNA molecule by a template-switch 5' adaptor carrying 12 random nucleotides. At least 2.5 million CDR3-containing paired-end reads were obtained from each sample. First-strand cDNA synthesis was performed from all RNA using the Mint cDNA synthesis kit, with priming by a TRBC-specific oligonucleotide. Following uracil-DNA glycosylase treatment, all cDNA underwent a first 18-cycle PCR with the universal primers M1SS and BC2_uni_R. Concerning the study's data processing: Each sample was normalized by randomly selecting 1 million high-quality reads, each carrying a distinct molecular identifier. Instead of being binned into consensus sequences, reads with shared molecular identifiers were discarded. MiTCR, run with a Q25 quality threshold and the strictest error-elimination algorithm, handled CDR3 identification, clonotype clustering and error correction. A nonparametric unseen species model using Euler transformation provided a lower-bound estimate of total TCR beta diversity. TCRdb itself trimmed the public reads at Q25 with fastp, ran MiXCR and retained productive beta chains. Each CDR3 protein gets just one entry, which takes the most common genes and DNA from the rows behind it. Clone size and V and J calls follow TCRdb, not the original study. The sample yields about 1.5 million distinct CDR3 sequences; approximately 43% were counted once. The ten largest clones represent about 3.8% of the sample.

This sequence originates from a woman aged 18-35 years in good health. The rearrangement combines TRBV4-1 with TRBJ1-5, and TRBD1 matches 9 of the central bases. Sample: blood. The bases read TGCGCCAGCGATCAAGGGACAGGGTTCAATCAGCCCCAGCATTTT. Translation gives CASDQGTGFNQPQHF.